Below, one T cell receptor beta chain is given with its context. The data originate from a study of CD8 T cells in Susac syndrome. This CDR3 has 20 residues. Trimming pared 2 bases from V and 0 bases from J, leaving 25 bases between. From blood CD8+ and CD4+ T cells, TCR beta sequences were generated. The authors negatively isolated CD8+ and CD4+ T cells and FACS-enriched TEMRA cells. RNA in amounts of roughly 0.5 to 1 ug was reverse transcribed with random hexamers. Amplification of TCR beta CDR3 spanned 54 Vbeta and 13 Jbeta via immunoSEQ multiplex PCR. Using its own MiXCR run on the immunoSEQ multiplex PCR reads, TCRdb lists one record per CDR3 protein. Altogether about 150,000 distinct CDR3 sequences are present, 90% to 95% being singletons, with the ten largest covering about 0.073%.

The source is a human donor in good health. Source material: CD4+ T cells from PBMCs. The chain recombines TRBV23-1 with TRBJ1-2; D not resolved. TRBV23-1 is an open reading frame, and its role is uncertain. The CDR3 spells CASSQPLHRAAGVTNYGYTF. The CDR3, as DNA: TGCGCCAGCAGTCAACCGCTCCATAGGGCGGCAGGAGTTACTAACTATGGCTACACCTTC.